This T cell receptor beta chain was identified in a study of T cell changes during pregnancy in multiple sclerosis. The repertoire was sequenced with immunoSEQ multiplex PCR; TCRdb's copy has only in-frame clones and lacks some. The table lists roughly 57,000 clones, 90% of them singletons. The CDR3 runs 15 residues. The V end lost 0 bases, the J end lost 6 bases, and 12 bases lay between the germline ends. The V gene's germline CDR1 is MNHEY and CDR2 SMNVEV (reference sequence). The chain has TRBV27 and TRBJ1-5; the D gene is possibly TRBD1 (6 bases). The sequencing here drew on CD8+ T cells from peripheral blood mononuclear cells, taken before pregnancy. This sequence was found in a female donor with multiple sclerosis, enrolled in a pregnancy study. This chain's CDR3 is CASSLSNTGIQPQHF. DNA of the CDR3: TGTGCCAGCAGTTTATCGAACACAGGGATTCAGCCCCAGCATTTT.